The rows below give T cell receptor beta chains drawn from one sample of a study of CD8 T cells in Susac syndrome. TCRdb reanalysed the immunoSEQ multiplex PCR reads using MiXCR and keeps one entry per CDR3 protein. The data show 110,000 or so distinct CDR3 sequences, about 93% seen once. The specimen was CD4+ T cells from PBMCs. The receptors were gathered from a human donor in good health. Each CDR3 is given with its conserved first and last residue. The D gene is left open where the match is weak. The size of a clone is reported for some rows only, either as once, few or many, or as a class for expanded clones.

len,j_gene,d_gene,abundance,v_gene,CDR3nt,CDR3aa
15,TRBJ1-3,NA,NA,TRBV3-1,TGTGCCAGCAGCCAAGTAGCGAACACTGGAAACACCATATATTTT,CASSQVANTGNTIYF
15,TRBJ2-1,TRBD2,NA,TRBV9,TGTGCCAGCAGCGTTAGCGGGATTGGCTACAATGAGCAGTTCTTC,CASSVSGIGYNEQFF
14,TRBJ2-1,TRBD2,NA,TRBV6-2/TRBV6-3,TGTGCCAGCAAAAGACTAGCGGGAGACAATGAGCAGTTCTTC,CASKRLAGDNEQFF
15,TRBJ2-3,TRBD2,NA,TRBV2,TGTGCCAGCAGTGACCGACTAGCGTTCACAGATACGCAGTATTTT,CASSDRLAFTDTQYF
15,TRBJ2-1,NA,NA,TRBV12-3/TRBV12-4,TGTGCCAGCAGTCTGACAGAGAGCTCCTACAATGAGCAGTTCTTC,CASSLTESSYNEQFF
11,TRBJ2-7,NA,NA,TRBV5-6,TGTGCCAGCAGCTTGAAAGGGAGGCAGTACTTC,CASSLKGRQYF
14,TRBJ2-5,TRBD2,NA,TRBV10-3,TGTGCCATCAGTGAAGGGGAGGGCCGGGGGACCCAGTACTTC,CAISEGEGRGTQYF
14,TRBJ1-3,TRBD1,NA,TRBV12-3/TRBV12-4,TGTGCCAGCAGTGTTACAGGGGTCGGAAACACCATATATTTT,CASSVTGVGNTIYF
15,TRBJ2-7,NA,NA,TRBV7-9,TGTGCCAGCAGCCGTACCGGGACGTCTACCTACGAGCAGTACTTC,CASSRTGTSTYEQYF
16,TRBJ1-3,TRBD1,few,TRBV6-1,TGTGCCAGCAGCGGACAGGGAGGGATGGCTGGAAACACCATATATTTT,CASSGQGGMAGNTIYF
15,TRBJ1-6,TRBD1,NA,TRBV28,TGTGCCAGCAGACAGGGGACACACGATAATTCACCCCTCCACTTT,CASRQGTHDNSPLHF
13,TRBJ2-3,NA,NA,TRBV29-1,TGCAGCGTTAAGGGACGTAACGTAGATACGCAGTATTTT,CSVKGRNVDTQYF
16,TRBJ2-2,TRBD2,NA,TRBV2,TGTGCCAGCAGGAGGTCTAGCGGGTGGAACACCGGGGAGCTGTTTTTT,CASRRSSGWNTGELFF
15,TRBJ1-3,NA,NA,TRBV3-1,TGTGCCAGCAGCCAAGACACCACGTCTGGAAACACCATATATTTT,CASSQDTTSGNTIYF
10,TRBJ2-7,NA,few,TRBV27,TGTGCCAGCAGTTTGGGGGAGCAGTACTTC,CASSLGEQYF
13,TRBJ2-5,NA,NA,TRBV7-9,TGTGCCGGCAGGAGACGCAACCAAGAGACCCAGTACTTC,CAGRRRNQETQYF
13,TRBJ1-2,NA,NA,TRBV3-1,TGTGCCAGCAGCCCAGACTGGGAGATTGGCTACACCTTC,CASSPDWEIGYTF
23,TRBJ2-2,NA,NA,TRBV6-1,TGTGCCAGCAGTGAAACGACTTGGGACGGAGGTTTTCTAGGAGGGCCGAGTACCGGGGAGCTGTTTTTT,CASSETTWDGGFLGGPSTGELFF
13,TRBJ1-1,NA,NA,TRBV6-1,TGTGCCAGCAGTGAAGGGACGGTACTCGGAGCTTTCTTT,CASSEGTVLGAFF
14,TRBJ2-3,TRBD1,NA,TRBV29-1,TGCAGCGTTAAGCGACAGGGGGCCTCAGATACGCAGTATTTT,CSVKRQGASDTQYF
14,TRBJ2-7,NA,NA,TRBV14,TGTGCCAGCAGCTCGGACACCATCCTCTACGAGCAGTACTTC,CASSSDTILYEQYF
12,TRBJ1-2,NA,NA,TRBV19,TGTGCCAGTAGTGAGACGCGGTACGGCTACACCTTC,CASSETRYGYTF
15,TRBJ2-3,TRBD1,NA,TRBV2,TGTGCCAGCAGCCGGGACAGCTTACGCACAGATACGCAGTATTTT,CASSRDSLRTDTQYF
16,TRBJ2-1,TRBD1,NA,TRBV4-1,TGCGCCAGCAGCCATATGGACAGGGGGACCTACAATGAGCAGTTCTTC,CASSHMDRGTYNEQFF
15,TRBJ2-3,NA,NA,TRBV2,TGTGCCAGCAGTGAAACCAGAACTAGCACAGATACGCAGTATTTT,CASSETRTSTDTQYF
13,TRBJ1-1,NA,NA,TRBV12-3/TRBV12-4,TGTGCCAGCAGTACGACAGTTTCCACTGAAGCTTTCTTT,CASSTTVSTEAFF
13,TRBJ2-5,NA,NA,TRBV20-1,TGCAGTGCCCATAAGAGCGGCCAAGAGACCCAGTACTTC,CSAHKSGQETQYF
14,TRBJ1-1,NA,NA,TRBV7-9,TGTGCCAGCGGGAGAGGGTCCGGGGCCACTGAAGCTTTCTTT,CASGRGSGATEAFF
15,TRBJ2-1,TRBD2,NA,TRBV29-1,TGCAGCGCTAGACTAGCGGAGGGGGGTTACAATGAGCAGTTCTTC,CSARLAEGGYNEQFF
15,TRBJ2-2,TRBD1,once,TRBV20-1,TGCAGTGCACCCTTTAGGGGGCGAGGCACCGGGGAGCTGTTTTTT,CSAPFRGRGTGELFF
11,TRBJ2-5,NA,NA,TRBV19,TGTGCCAGTGCGACGGGGGAGACCCAGTACTTC,CASATGETQYF
15,TRBJ2-5,NA,NA,TRBV6-5,TGTGCCAGCAGATCGGGACAAAACCTGGGGGAGACCCAGTACTTC,CASRSGQNLGETQYF
13,TRBJ2-1,NA,NA,TRBV19,TGTGCCAGTAGTGAGGGACTTCTCCTTGAGCAGTTCTTC,CASSEGLLLEQFF
12,TRBJ2-5,NA,NA,TRBV5-1,TGCGCCAGCAAACAGGGCGAAGAGACCCAGTACTTC,CASKQGEETQYF
14,TRBJ1-1,TRBD1,NA,TRBV10-3,TGTGCCATCAGTGAGTCGCGACAGGGGACTGAAGCTTTCTTT,CAISESRQGTEAFF
14,TRBJ2-2,NA,NA,TRBV11-2,TGTGCCAGCAGCTTAAACCAGAACACCGGGGAGCTGTTTTTT,CASSLNQNTGELFF
14,TRBJ1-5,TRBD1,NA,TRBV12-3/TRBV12-4,TGTGCCAGCAGCATACAGGGGGTCGGTCAGCCCCAGCATTTT,CASSIQGVGQPQHF
15,TRBJ2-1,TRBD2,NA,TRBV10-3,TGTGCCATCAGGCCTCTAGCGGGAGGGCCCAGCGAGCAGTTCTTC,CAIRPLAGGPSEQFF
12,TRBJ1-3,NA,once,TRBV29-1,TGCAGCGTTACGTCAAGTGGAAACACCATATATTTT,CSVTSSGNTIYF
13,TRBJ1-2,TRBD1,NA,TRBV29-1,TGCAGCGTCGCCAGGGACAGGGGGCAAGGCTACACCTTC,CSVARDRGQGYTF
12,TRBJ2-2,NA,NA,TRBV20-1,TGCAGTGCCCCGGACCCAGCCGGGGAGCTGTTTTTT,CSAPDPAGELFF
16,TRBJ2-4,TRBD2,NA,TRBV5-6,TGTGCCAGCAGCTCCCAGCGGGGCATGGCCAAAAACATTCAGTACTTC,CASSSQRGMAKNIQYF
12,TRBJ1-2,NA,NA,TRBV2,TGTGCCAGCAGTGTAGGAGGCTATGGCTACACCTTC,CASSVGGYGYTF
14,TRBJ1-5,NA,NA,TRBV19,TGTGCCAGTAGTATCGGGACGGCGAATCAGCCCCAGCATTTT,CASSIGTANQPQHF
14,TRBJ2-7,TRBD1,NA,TRBV28,TGTGCCAGCATGAGCGGACAGGGCCCCCACGAGCAGTACTTC,CASMSGQGPHEQYF
13,TRBJ1-6,NA,NA,TRBV12-3/TRBV12-4,TGTGCCAGCAGTCCCCGCCTACCATCACCCCTCCACTTT,CASSPRLPSPLHF
11,TRBJ2-1,NA,NA,TRBV3-1,TGTGCCAGCAGCCGGATCAATGAGCAGTTCTTC,CASSRINEQFF
12,TRBJ2-1,NA,NA,TRBV5-6,TGTGCCACCACGCGCGGGGACAATGAGCAGTTCTTC,CATTRGDNEQFF
15,TRBJ2-3,NA,NA,TRBV5-1,TGCGCCAGCAGCTTGCCAGGGGCCAGCACAGATACGCAGTATTTT,CASSLPGASTDTQYF
17,TRBJ2-5,TRBD2,NA,TRBV15,TGTGCCACCAGCAGAGGCTGGACTAGCGGGAGGGAAGAGACCCAGTACTTC,CATSRGWTSGREETQYF
14,TRBJ1-1,NA,NA,TRBV3-1,TGTGCCAGCAGCCACTCCACAGGGAACACTGAAGCTTTCTTT,CASSHSTGNTEAFF
14,TRBJ2-7,NA,NA,TRBV20-1,TGCAGTGCTAGAAGCAGGAATTTCATCTACGAGCAGTACTTC,CSARSRNFIYEQYF
15,TRBJ2-7,NA,NA,TRBV5-6,TGTGCCAGCAGCTTATGGGTTGACAGCTCCTACGAGCAGTACTTC,CASSLWVDSSYEQYF
14,TRBJ1-1,NA,NA,TRBV30,TGTGCCTGGGCCCGGGGCGCAGGGAACACTGAAGCTTTCTTT,CAWARGAGNTEAFF
13,TRBJ2-4,NA,once,TRBV21-1,TGTGCCAGCATAGGACGCAAGGAAAACATTCAGTACTTC,CASIGRKENIQYF
13,TRBJ2-1,NA,NA,TRBV6-1,TGTGCCAGCAGGGCGACGGCGGGCGATGAGCAGTTCTTC,CASRATAGDEQFF
15,TRBJ2-7,TRBD1,NA,TRBV4-3,TGCGCCAGCAGCCACCAGAGGACAGGGGTTGACGAGCAGTACTTC,CASSHQRTGVDEQYF
15,TRBJ1-2,TRBD1,NA,TRBV7-2,TGTGCCAGCAGCTTAGTCAGGGGGAAGGAGTATGGCTACACCTTC,CASSLVRGKEYGYTF
12,TRBJ2-7,NA,NA,TRBV14,TGTGCCAGCAGCCAGTTTGGGGCCGCGCAGTACTTC,CASSQFGAAQYF